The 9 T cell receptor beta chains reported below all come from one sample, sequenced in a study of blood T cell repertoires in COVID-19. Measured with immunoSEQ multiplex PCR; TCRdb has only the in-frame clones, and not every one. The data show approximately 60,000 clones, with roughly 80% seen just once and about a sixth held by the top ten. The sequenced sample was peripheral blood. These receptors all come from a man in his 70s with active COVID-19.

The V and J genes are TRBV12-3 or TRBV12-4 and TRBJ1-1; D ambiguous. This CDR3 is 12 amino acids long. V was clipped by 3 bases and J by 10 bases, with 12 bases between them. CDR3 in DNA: TGTGCCAGCAGTTTTTCGGAGGGAGGAGCTTTCTTT. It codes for CASSFSEGGAFF.

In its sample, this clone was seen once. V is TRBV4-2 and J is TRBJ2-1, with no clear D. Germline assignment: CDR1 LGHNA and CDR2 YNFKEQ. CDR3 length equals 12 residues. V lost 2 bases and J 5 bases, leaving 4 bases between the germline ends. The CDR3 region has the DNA TGTGCCAGCAGCCAACAGGACAATGAGCAGTTCTTC. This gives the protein CASSQQDNEQFF.

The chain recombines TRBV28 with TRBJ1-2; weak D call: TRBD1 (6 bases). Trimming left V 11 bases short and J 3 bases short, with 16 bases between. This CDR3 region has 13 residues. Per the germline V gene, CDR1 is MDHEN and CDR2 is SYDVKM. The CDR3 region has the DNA TGTGCCTCTCAACCTGGGGGCGACTATGGCTACACCTTC. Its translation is CASQPGGDYGYTF.

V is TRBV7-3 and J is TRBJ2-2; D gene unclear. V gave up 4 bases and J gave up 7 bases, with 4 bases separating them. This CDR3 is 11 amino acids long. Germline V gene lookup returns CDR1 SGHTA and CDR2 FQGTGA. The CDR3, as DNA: TGTGCCAGCAGCTCGGGCGGGGAGCTGTTTTTT. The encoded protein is CASSSGGELFF.

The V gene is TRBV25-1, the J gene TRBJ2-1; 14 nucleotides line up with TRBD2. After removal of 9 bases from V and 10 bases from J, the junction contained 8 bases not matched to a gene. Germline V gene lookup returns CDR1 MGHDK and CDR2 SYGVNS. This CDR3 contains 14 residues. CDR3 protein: CASKTSGRAKEQFF. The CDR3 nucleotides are TGTGCCAGTAAGACTAGCGGGAGGGCCAAGGAGCAGTTCTTC.

The CDR3 DNA follows: TGTGCCAGCAGTTTAGACGGGATGAGGGGGCTCGAGCAGTACTTC. This sequence encodes CASSLDGMRGLEQYF. The chain employs TRBV6-5 and TRBJ2-7; TRBD1 matches 7 bases. CDR1 and CDR2 from the germline V gene are MNHEY and SVGAGI. The CDR3 consists of 15 residues. With 4 bases clipped from V and 6 bases from J, the junction kept 12 bases outside the gene matches.

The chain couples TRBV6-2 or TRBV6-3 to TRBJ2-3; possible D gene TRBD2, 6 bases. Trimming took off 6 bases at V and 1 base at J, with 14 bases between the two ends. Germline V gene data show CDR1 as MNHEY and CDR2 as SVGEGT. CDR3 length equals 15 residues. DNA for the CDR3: TGTGCCAGCAGCCTTCGGGAGTTGGGCACAGATACGCAGTATTTT. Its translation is CASSLRELGTDTQYF.

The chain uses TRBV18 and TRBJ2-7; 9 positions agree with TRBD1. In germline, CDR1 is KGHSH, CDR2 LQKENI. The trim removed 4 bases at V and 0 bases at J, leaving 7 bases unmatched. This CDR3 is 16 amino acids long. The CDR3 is CASSRGQGTSSYEQYF. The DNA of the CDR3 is TGTGCCAGCTCACGAGGACAGGGGACAAGCTCCTACGAGCAGTACTTC.

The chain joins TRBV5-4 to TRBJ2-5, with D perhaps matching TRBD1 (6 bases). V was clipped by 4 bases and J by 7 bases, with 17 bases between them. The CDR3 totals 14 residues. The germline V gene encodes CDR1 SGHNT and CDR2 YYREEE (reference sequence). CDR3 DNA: TGTGCCAGCAGCCCAGGGACACTGCCCCGGACCCAGTACTTC. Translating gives CASSPGTLPRTQYF.